The next 22 T cell receptor beta chains were all read from a single sample in a study of T cell responses to AZD1222 COVID-19 vaccine. Profiling relied on immunoSEQ multiplex PCR, and the TCRdb table lists in-frame clones only, not all of them. In the table there are 95,000 to 150,000 clones, approximately 89% of which are singletons. Material: peripheral blood, obtained on day 0 of AZD1222 vaccination. The receptors originated from an adult in good health.

The V and J genes are TRBV6-5 and TRBJ2-7, with D uncertain. Germline lookup yields CDR1 MNHEY and CDR2 SVGAGI. Trimming shortened V by 7 bases and J by 1 base, and 14 bases separated the two germline ends. The CDR3 is made up of 14 amino acids. The CDR3 sequence is CASNNPQTSYEQYF. In DNA, the CDR3 is TGTGCCAGCAACAACCCCCAAACGTCCTACGAGCAGTACTTC.

The chain couples TRBV6-2 or TRBV6-3 to TRBJ1-2, with D unclear. This CDR3 has 13 residues. Trimming stripped 4 bases from V and 1 base from J, with 7 bases between. Germline V gives CDR1 MNHEY, CDR2 SVGEGT. The CDR3: CASSFLVNYGYTF. The CDR3 DNA sequence: TGTGCCAGCAGTTTCCTCGTTAACTATGGCTACACCTTC.

This chain connects TRBV5-1 to TRBJ1-1, with TRBD1 as a possible D gene (5 bases). The CDR3 spans 15 residues. Germline CDR1 is SGHRS and CDR2 is YFSETQ. Trimming took 4 bases from V and 1 from J, leaving 14 bases between them. CDR3 sequence: CASSQIQGWNTEAFF. CDR3 coding DNA: TGCGCCAGCAGCCAGATCCAGGGTTGGAACACTGAAGCTTTCTTT.

This chain connects TRBV6-2 or TRBV6-3 to TRBJ2-7; 10 nucleotides match TRBD2. Germline assignment: CDR1 MNHEY and CDR2 SVGEGT. V shed 5 bases and J 3 bases; nucleotides not matched to a gene: 7. This CDR3 is built from 15 residues. CDR3 protein: CASSIPSGGRYEQYF. The CDR3 DNA reads as TGTGCCAGCAGTATTCCTAGCGGGGGCCGCTACGAGCAGTACTTC.

V usage is TRBV6-5 and J usage is TRBJ2-3; TRBD2 is a possible D gene (5 bases). The V end lost 0 bases, the J end lost 2 bases, and 9 bases lay between the germline ends. This CDR3 spans 15 amino acids. Germline CDR1 reads MNHEY; CDR2 reads SVGAGI. For the CDR3, the DNA is TGTGCCAGCAGTTACTCGAATCGGGACACAGATACGCAGTATTTT. Amino acid sequence: CASSYSNRDTDTQYF.

The chain joins TRBV6-5 to TRBJ1-1; the D gene is possibly TRBD1 (6 bases). The CDR3 contains 15 residues. The V gene's germline CDR1 is MNHEY and CDR2 SVGAGI. The germline V and J ends were trimmed by 6 bases and 0 bases, with 14 bases remaining between them. Here the CDR3 reads CASRGWGRLNTEAFF. CDR3 nucleotide sequence: TGTGCCAGCAGGGGGTGGGGGCGGCTGAACACTGAAGCTTTCTTT.

This chain uses TRBV12-3 or TRBV12-4 with TRBJ2-1; D gene unclear. The CDR3 spans 11 residues. V lost 6 bases and J 7 bases, leaving 7 bases between the germline ends. The CDR3 sequence is CASSEVNEQFF. CDR3 DNA sequence: TGTGCCAGCAGCGAAGTTAATGAGCAGTTCTTC.

This chain links TRBV7-2 with TRBJ2-1; D remains unclear. Trimming pared 4 bases from V and 0 bases from J, leaving 10 bases between. The CDR3 is 15 amino acids. Germline V CDR1 and CDR2: SGHTA, FQGNSA. As DNA, the CDR3 is TGTGCCAGCAGCTCAACTCTGGGCTCCTACAATGAGCAGTTCTTC. Translating it yields CASSSTLGSYNEQFF.

The rearrangement uses TRBV5-1 and TRBJ2-1; D may correspond to TRBD1 or TRBD2 (6 bases each). Germline values: CDR1 SGHRS, CDR2 YFSETQ. The CDR3 runs 15 residues. V lost 0 bases and J 1 base, leaving 8 bases between the germline ends. The DNA of the CDR3 is TGCGCCAGCAGCTTGGAAGGGGGGTCCTACAATGAGCAGTTCTTC. This translates into CASSLEGGSYNEQFF.

The chain has TRBV6-2 or TRBV6-3 and TRBJ1-2, with D possibly matching TRBD1 (6 bases). V was cut by 5 bases and J by 1 base, with 8 bases left in between. CDR1 and CDR2 from the germline V gene are MNHEY and SVGEGT. The CDR3 covers 13 residues. The DNA for the CDR3 is TGTGCCAGCAGTAGACAGGATAACTATGGCTACACCTTC. It specifies CASSRQDNYGYTF.

The V and J genes are TRBV7-8 and TRBJ1-2; 7 nucleotides agree with TRBD1. J was trimmed by 4 bases and V by 7 bases; bases with no gene match: 6. CDR3 length: 13 amino acids. CDR1 and CDR2 from the germline V gene are SGHVS and FQNEAQ. Here the CDR3 DNA reads TGTGCCAGCACCCGGACAGGCTTCTATGGCTACACCTTC. This codes for CASTRTGFYGYTF.

The chain links TRBV18 to TRBJ2-7; D might be TRBD1 (6 bases). The CDR3 contains 15 residues. Germline V gives CDR1 KGHSH, CDR2 LQKENI. The V end lost 0 bases, the J end lost 3 bases, and 12 bases lay between the germline ends. CDR3 DNA sequence: TGTGCCAGCTCACCACCTAATCAGGGGCACTACGAGCAGTACTTC. Translated, it gives CASSPPNQGHYEQYF.

This rearrangement joins TRBV14 to TRBJ2-7; D unresolved. The CDR3 sequence is 13 residues long. Trimming removed 5 bases from V and 3 bases from J, with 11 bases in between. CDR1 SGHDN and CDR2 FVKESK come from the germline V gene. The CDR3 spells CASSLRNDYEQYF. The CDR3 coding sequence is TGTGCCAGCAGCTTGAGGAACGACTACGAGCAGTACTTC. Drawing the rest from reference TRBV14 and TRBJ2-7, the complete variable domain is EAGVTQFPSHSVIEKGQTVTLRCDPISGHDNLYWYRRVMGKEIKFLLHFVKESKQDESGMPNNRFLAERTGGTYSTLKVQPAELEDSGVYFCASSLRNDYEQYFGPGTRLTVT.

This chain joins TRBV5-4 and TRBJ2-5; D uncertain. V was shortened by 1 base and J by 5 bases, with 6 bases between the two germline ends. The CDR3 totals 12 residues. Germline CDR1 is SGHNT and CDR2 is YYREEE (reference sequence). CDR3 loop: CASSLNMETQYF. The CDR3 DNA is TGTGCCAGCAGCTTGAATATGGAGACCCAGTACTTC. Full variable domain (outside the CDR3, taken from reference TRBV5-4 and TRBJ2-5): ETGVTQSPTHLIKTRGQQVTLRCSSQSGHNTVSWYQQALGQGPQFIFQYYREEENGRGNFPPRFSGLQFPNYSSELNVNALELDDSALYLCASSLNMETQYFGPGTRLLVL.

V usage is TRBV6-5 and J usage is TRBJ1-6; possible D gene TRBD1, 5 bases. Trimming took 2 bases from V and 6 from J, leaving 11 bases between them. The CDR3 loop spans 15 amino acids. The V gene's germline CDR1 is MNHEY and CDR2 SVGAGI. The CDR3 is CASSYLTVINSPLHF. The CDR3 DNA is TGTGCCAGCAGTTACCTGACAGTCATTAATTCACCCCTCCACTTT.

CDR3 bases: TGTGCCAGCAGTCCCATAGGCGGGGATTCGGCCCTCCACTTT. Residues: CASSPIGGDSALHF. The genes are TRBV6-5 and TRBJ1-6; D ambiguous. This CDR3 spans 14 amino acids. Deletions cut 5 bases from V and 14 bases from J, with 19 bases between. Germline CDR1 and CDR2: MNHEY and SVGAGI.

V is TRBV7-9 and J is TRBJ2-5; 11 bases line up with TRBD1. Looked up from germline, CDR1 is SEHNR and CDR2 is FQNEAQ (reference sequence). V was clipped by 5 bases and J by 5 bases; unmatched bases: 7. This CDR3 comprises 15 residues. The CDR3 DNA reads TGTGCCAGCAGCCAGGACAGGGGGCTCGGGGAGACCCAGTACTTC. The encoded protein is CASSQDRGLGETQYF.

V usage is TRBV5-1 and J usage is TRBJ2-2; D is perhaps TRBD1 (6 bases). CDR1 and CDR2 from the germline V gene are SGHRS and YFSETQ. The CDR3 extends over 17 amino acids. V shed 0 bases and J shed 5 bases, with 17 bases lying between them. The CDR3 spells CASSLATKPTGTGELFF. In DNA, the CDR3 is TGCGCCAGCAGCTTGGCAACAAAGCCGACAGGAACCGGGGAGCTGTTTTTT.

CDR3 coding DNA: TGTGCCAGCAGTAGAACTTGGGCAGGGGCCTACGAGCAGTACTTC. It codes for CASSRTWAGAYEQYF. V is TRBV2 and J is TRBJ2-7, with TRBD1 as a possible D gene (6 bases). CDR3 length: 15 residues. The germline V and J ends were trimmed by 5 bases and 2 bases, with 16 bases remaining between them. Germline V CDR1 and CDR2: SNHLY, FYNNEI.

The V and J genes are TRBV6-1 and TRBJ1-2; TRBD1 is a possible D gene (6 bases). There are 14 residues in the CDR3. With 1 base removed from V and 13 bases from J, the gap between germline ends came to 19 bases. Germline V gene lookup returns CDR1 MNHNS and CDR2 SASEGT. The DNA of the CDR3 is TGTGCCAGCAGTGAAGACGACAGGCGACGAACGAGCACCTTC. Translation: CASSEDDRRRTSTF.

The chain carries TRBV24-1 and TRBJ2-2, with D perhaps TRBD2 (5 bases). Germline V CDR1 and CDR2: KGHDR, SFDVKD. V lost 3 bases and J 1 base, leaving 14 bases between the germline ends. This CDR3 contains 17 residues. CDR3 amino acids: CATSDTPGRENTGELFF. The CDR3 region has the DNA TGTGCCACCAGTGATACCCCTGGACGGGAGAACACCGGGGAGCTGTTTTTT.

The chain recombines TRBV10-3 with TRBJ1-3, with D unclear. The V end was cut by 6 bases, the J end by 1 base, with 16 bases between. Looked up from germline, CDR1 is ENHRY and CDR2 is SYGVKD. The CDR3 consists of 16 residues. The CDR3, as DNA: TGTGCCATCAGGCCCCTTTCGGGGAGGTCTGGAAACACCATATATTTT. Amino acids: CAIRPLSGRSGNTIYF.